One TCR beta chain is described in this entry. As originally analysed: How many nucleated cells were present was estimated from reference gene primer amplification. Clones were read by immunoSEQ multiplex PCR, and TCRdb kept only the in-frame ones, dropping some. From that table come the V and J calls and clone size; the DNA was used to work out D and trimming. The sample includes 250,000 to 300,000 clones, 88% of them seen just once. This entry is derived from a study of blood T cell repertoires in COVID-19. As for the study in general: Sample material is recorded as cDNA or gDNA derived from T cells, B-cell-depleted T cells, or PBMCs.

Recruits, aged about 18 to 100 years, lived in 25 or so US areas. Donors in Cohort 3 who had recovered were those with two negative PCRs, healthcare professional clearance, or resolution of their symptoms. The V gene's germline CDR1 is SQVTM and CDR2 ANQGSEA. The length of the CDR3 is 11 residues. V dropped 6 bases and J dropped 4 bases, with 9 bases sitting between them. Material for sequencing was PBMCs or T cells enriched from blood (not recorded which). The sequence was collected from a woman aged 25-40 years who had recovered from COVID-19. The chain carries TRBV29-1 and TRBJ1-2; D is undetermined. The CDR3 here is CSVSDSYGYTF. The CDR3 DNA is TGCAGCGTGTCGGACTCCTATGGCTACACCTTC.